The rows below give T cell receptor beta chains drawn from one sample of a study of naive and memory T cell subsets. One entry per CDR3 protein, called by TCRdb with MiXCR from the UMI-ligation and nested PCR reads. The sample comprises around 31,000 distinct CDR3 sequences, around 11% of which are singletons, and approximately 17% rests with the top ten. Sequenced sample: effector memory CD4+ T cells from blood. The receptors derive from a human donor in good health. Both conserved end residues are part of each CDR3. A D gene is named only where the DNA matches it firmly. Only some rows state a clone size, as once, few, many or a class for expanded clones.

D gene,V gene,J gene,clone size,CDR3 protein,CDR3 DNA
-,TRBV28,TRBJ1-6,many,CASSLSSGNSPLHF,TGTGCCAGCAGTTTATCGTCTGGTAATTCACCCCTCCACTTT
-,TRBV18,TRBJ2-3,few,CASSPVGAGDTQYF,TGTGCCAGCTCACCGGTGGGGGCCGGAGATACGCAGTATTTT
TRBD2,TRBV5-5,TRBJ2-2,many,CASSLGSGRLTGELFF,TGTGCCAGCAGCTTGGGTAGCGGGAGGCTCACCGGGGAGCTGTTTTTT
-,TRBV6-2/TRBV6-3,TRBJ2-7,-,CASRLTSEQYF,TGTGCCAGCAGATTGACAAGCGAGCAGTACTTC
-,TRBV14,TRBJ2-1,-,CASSQRHFPYSYNEQFF,TGTGCCAGCAGCCAAAGGCACTTCCCATACTCCTACAATGAGCAGTTCTTC
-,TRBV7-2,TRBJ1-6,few,CASSLSAGISLHF,TGTGCCAGCAGCTTAAGTGCCGGAATCTCCCTCCACTTT
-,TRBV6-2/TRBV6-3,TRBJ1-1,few,CASRNYVEAFF,TGTGCCAGCAGAAACTATGTTGAAGCTTTCTTT
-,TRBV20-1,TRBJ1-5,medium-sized,CSAREGGAGAQPQHF,TGCAGTGCTAGAGAGGGGGGGGCAGGGGCTCAGCCCCAGCATTTT
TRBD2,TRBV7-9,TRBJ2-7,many,CASSPGTSGVEQYF,TGTGCCAGCAGCCCTGGGACTAGCGGGGTCGAGCAGTACTTC
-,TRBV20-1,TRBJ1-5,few,CSARPKGPNQPQHF,TGCAGTGCTAGACCTAAGGGTCCCAATCAGCCCCAGCATTTT
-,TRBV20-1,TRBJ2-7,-,CSARDSEVREYF,TGCAGTGCTAGAGATTCAGAGGTCCGAGAGTACTTC
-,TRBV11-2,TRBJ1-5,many,CASSLDRANGRNQPQHF,TGTGCCAGCAGCTTAGATCGGGCTAATGGGCGCAATCAGCCCCAGCATTTT
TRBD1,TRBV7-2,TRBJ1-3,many,CASSPAGGSGNTIYF,TGTGCCAGCAGCCCCGCAGGGGGCTCTGGAAACACCATATATTTT
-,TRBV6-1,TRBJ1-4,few,CASSEKSGLREKLFF,TGTGCCAGCAGTGAAAAGTCAGGTTTGAGGGAAAAACTGTTTTTT
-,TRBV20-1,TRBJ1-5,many,CSARQGGNQPQHF,TGCAGTGCTAGGCAGGGCGGCAATCAGCCCCAGCATTTT
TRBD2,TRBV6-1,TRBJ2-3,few,CASRFAGAGSTDTQYF,TGTGCCAGCCGGTTTGCGGGAGCGGGAAGCACAGATACGCAGTATTTT
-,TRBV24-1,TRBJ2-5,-,CATSKGTFGYQETQYF,TGTGCCACCAGCAAGGGGACATTCGGGTATCAAGAGACCCAGTACTTC
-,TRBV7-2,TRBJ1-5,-,CASSLGPMGQPQHF,TGTGCCAGCAGCTTAGGACCCATGGGGCAGCCCCAGCATTTT
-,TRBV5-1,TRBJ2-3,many,CASSREPSTDTQYF,TGCGCCAGCAGTCGTGAGCCCAGCACAGATACGCAGTATTTT
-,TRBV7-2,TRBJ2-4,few,CASSLGLSANIQYF,TGTGCCAGCAGCTTGGGACTGTCCGCAAACATTCAGTACTTC
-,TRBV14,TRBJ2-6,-,CASSRSRANVLTF,TGTGCCAGCAGCCGCTCGCGGGCCAACGTCCTGACTTTC
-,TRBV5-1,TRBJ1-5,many,CASPHEVRGAQPQHF,TGCGCCAGCCCCCATGAGGTTCGAGGCGCGCAGCCCCAGCATTTT
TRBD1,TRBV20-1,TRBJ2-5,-,CSARRGQALQTQYF,TGCAGTGCTAGAAGGGGACAGGCGCTGCAGACCCAGTACTTC
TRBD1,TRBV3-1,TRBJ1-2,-,CASSPHRGGEANYGYTF,TGTGCCAGCAGCCCCCACAGGGGTGGGGAAGCTAACTATGGCTACACCTTC
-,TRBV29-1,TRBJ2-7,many,CSVRGGGNEQYF,TGCAGCGTGCGAGGTGGGGGAAACGAGCAGTACTTC
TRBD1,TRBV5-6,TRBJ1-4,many,CASSRQGRVEKLFF,TGTGCCAGCAGCCGACAGGGGCGAGTTGAAAAACTGTTTTTT
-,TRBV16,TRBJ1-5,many,CASSLNSNQPQHF,TGTGCCAGCAGCCTTAATAGCAATCAGCCCCAGCATTTT
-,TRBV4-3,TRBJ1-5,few,CASSQEARGFKPQHF,TGCGCCAGCAGCCAAGAGGCCCGGGGGTTTAAGCCCCAGCATTTT
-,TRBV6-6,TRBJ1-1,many,CASSQEGLEAFF,TGTGCCAGCAGCCAAGAGGGGTTGGAAGCTTTCTTT
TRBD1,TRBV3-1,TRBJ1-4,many,CASSQGGQGRTNEKLFF,TGTGCCAGCAGCCAAGGGGGACAGGGCCGTACTAATGAAAAACTGTTTTTT
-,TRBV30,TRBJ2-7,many,CAWSKGQGRVYEQYF,TGTGCCTGGAGTAAAGGGCAGGGGAGGGTCTACGAGCAGTACTTC
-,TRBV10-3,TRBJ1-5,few,CATRGNTENYQPQHF,TGTGCCACAAGGGGGAATACAGAAAATTATCAGCCCCAGCATTTT
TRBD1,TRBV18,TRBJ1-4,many,CASSPQGAATNEKLFF,TGTGCCAGCTCACCACAGGGGGCAGCCACTAATGAAAAACTGTTTTTT
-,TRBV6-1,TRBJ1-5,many,CASSEGGWGGRQNQPQHF,TGTGCCAGCAGTGAAGGAGGTTGGGGGGGGAGGCAGAATCAGCCCCAGCATTTT
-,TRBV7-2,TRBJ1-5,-,CASSLGVSRGLGQPQHF,TGTGCCAGCAGCTTAGGGGTTTCGAGGGGCTTGGGGCAGCCCCAGCATTTT
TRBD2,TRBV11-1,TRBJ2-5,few,CASSSRLAVETQYF,TGTGCCAGCAGCTCAAGACTAGCGGTAGAGACCCAGTACTTC
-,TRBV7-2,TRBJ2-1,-,CASSFYLNNEQFF,TGTGCCAGCAGCTTTTACCTAAACAATGAGCAGTTCTTC
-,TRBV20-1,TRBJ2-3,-,CSGGLGATGTDTQYF,TGCAGTGGGGGTTTGGGAGCAACAGGCACAGATACGCAGTATTTT
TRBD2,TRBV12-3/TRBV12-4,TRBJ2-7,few,CASSLAGEAPSYEQYF,TGTGCCAGCAGCCTAGCGGGAGAGGCCCCCTCCTACGAGCAGTACTTC
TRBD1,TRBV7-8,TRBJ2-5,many,CASSYRGGRETQYF,TGTGCCAGCAGCTATAGAGGGGGCCGGGAGACCCAGTACTTC
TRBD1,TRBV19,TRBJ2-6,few,CASSTGAGANVLTF,TGTGCCAGTAGCACAGGGGCTGGGGCCAACGTCCTGACTTTC
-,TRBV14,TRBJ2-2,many,CASRVANTGELFF,TGTGCCAGCAGAGTAGCGAATACCGGGGAGCTGTTTTTT
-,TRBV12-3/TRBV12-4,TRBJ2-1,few,CASSRRTSSSYNEQFF,TGTGCCAGCAGTCGTAGGACTTCGAGCTCCTACAATGAGCAGTTCTTC
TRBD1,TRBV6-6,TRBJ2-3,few,CASSKDRGRGTDTQYF,TGTGCCAGCAGTAAAGACAGGGGGCGAGGCACAGATACGCAGTATTTT
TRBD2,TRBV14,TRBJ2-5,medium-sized,CASSQRFTAGAQETQYF,TGTGCCAGCAGCCAGAGGTTTACAGCGGGAGCTCAAGAGACCCAGTACTTC
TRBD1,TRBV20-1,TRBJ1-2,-,CSARDLGVAGGAFGYTF,TGCAGTGCTAGAGATTTGGGAGTTGCAGGGGGCGCCTTTGGCTACACCTTC
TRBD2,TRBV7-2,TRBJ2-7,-,CASSLEASGRGYEQYF,TGTGCCAGCAGCTTAGAAGCTAGCGGGAGGGGGTACGAGCAGTACTTC
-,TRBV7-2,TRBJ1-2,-,CASSGRTNYGYTF,TGTGCCAGCAGCGGACGGACTAACTATGGCTACACCTTC
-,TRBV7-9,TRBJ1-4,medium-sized,CASSKGQQTFSEKLFF,TGTGCCAGCAGCAAAGGACAGCAGACTTTCTCTGAAAAACTGTTTTTT
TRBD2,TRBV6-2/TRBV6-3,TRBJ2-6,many,CASSRVFREARWASGANVLTF,TGTGCCAGCAGTAGGGTGTTTCGGGAGGCCCGGTGGGCCTCTGGGGCCAACGTCCTGACTTTC
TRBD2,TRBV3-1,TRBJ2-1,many,CASSQVSSGRAKGLYNEQFF,TGTGCCAGCAGCCAAGTGAGTAGCGGGAGGGCCAAGGGGCTTTACAATGAGCAGTTCTTC
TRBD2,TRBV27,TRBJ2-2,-,CASSPLSGRPTGELFF,TGTGCCAGCAGTCCCCTCAGCGGGAGGCCGACCGGGGAGCTGTTTTTT
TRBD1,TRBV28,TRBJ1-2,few,CASNLGTGDGYTF,TGTGCCAGCAACCTAGGGACAGGGGATGGCTACACCTTC
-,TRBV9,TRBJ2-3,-,CASSVDHGGYTQYF,TGTGCCAGCAGCGTAGATCACGGGGGTTATACGCAGTATTTT
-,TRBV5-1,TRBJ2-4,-,CASSLGLGGIQYF,TGCGCCAGCAGCTTAGGTTTGGGGGGCATTCAGTACTTC
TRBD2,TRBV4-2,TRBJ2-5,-,CASSERHSGRGETQYF,TGTGCCAGCAGCGAAAGACATAGCGGGAGAGGGGAGACCCAGTACTTC
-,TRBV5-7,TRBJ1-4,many,CASSLDRCGTTNEKLFF,TGTGCCAGCAGCTTGGATCGGTGCGGGACAACTAATGAAAAACTGTTTTTT
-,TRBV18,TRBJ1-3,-,CASSPPNPGAASGNTIYF,TGTGCCAGCTCACCTCCCAATCCTGGTGCCGCCTCTGGAAACACCATATATTTT
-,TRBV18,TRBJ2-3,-,CASSPRGTGTDTQYF,TGTGCCAGCTCACCGAGGGGGACTGGCACAGATACGCAGTATTTT